This is a list of T cell receptor beta chains from one sample in a study of CD8 T cells in ankylosing spondylitis. TCRdb itself ran the 5' RACE reads through MiXCR, one entry per CDR3 protein. This table holds some 200,000 distinct CDR3 sequences, 20% to 30% found once. Sequences were obtained from blood, either unsorted or a sorted T cell fraction (not recorded which). The receptors shown here come from a male donor with ankylosing spondylitis or in good health (not recorded which). The CDR3 runs from the conserved cysteine through the conserved F or W. The order of the fields is D gene, V gene, J gene, clone size, CDR3 DNA, CDR3 protein. The D gene is left open where the match is weak. Not every row has a clone size; where given, it reads once, few, many or a size class.

TRBD2,TRBV20-1,TRBJ2-7,many,TGCAGTGCTAGAGTGGGTACGGGGGGCTACGAGCAGTACTTC,CSARVGTGGYEQYF
TRBD2,TRBV7-2,TRBJ2-7,.,TGTGCCAGCAGCCGGACTAGGGAGGTCTCCTACGAGCAGTACTTC,CASSRTREVSYEQYF
.,TRBV20-1,TRBJ2-7,many,TGCAGTGCAACCGCGACAGGCCCAAGGGGCGAGCAGTACTTC,CSATATGPRGEQYF
.,TRBV29-1,TRBJ2-3,.,TGCAGCGGGGGGATGGCGGGAGATACGCAGTATTTT,CSGGMAGDTQYF
.,TRBV7-2,TRBJ2-1,few,TGTGCCAGCAGCCAAACCCCGGGATACAATGAGCAGTTCTTC,CASSQTPGYNEQFF
.,TRBV6-1,TRBJ2-7,many,TGTGCCAGCAGTCCCGTAATTAGGACGGCCTCCTACGAGCAGTACTTC,CASSPVIRTASYEQYF
.,TRBV4-2,TRBJ2-5,many,TGTGCCAGCAGCCAAGATTGGGAGACCCAGTACTTC,CASSQDWETQYF
.,TRBV20-1,TRBJ2-7,many,TGCAGTGCTAAATCGGGACAAGGTTCCTACGAGCAGTACTTC,CSAKSGQGSYEQYF
.,TRBV7-2,TRBJ2-7,many,TGTGCCAGCAGCCAGGGGGGAGGGAGGCTCCCCTACGAGCAGTACTTC,CASSQGGGRLPYEQYF
.,TRBV12-3/TRBV12-4,TRBJ2-2,many,TGTGCCAGCAGTCCAGCCTTGGGTAACACCGGGGAGCTGTTTTTT,CASSPALGNTGELFF
TRBD1,TRBV7-2,TRBJ2-7,many,TGTGCCAGCAGCTCCGTAGCCGGGACAGCTAATTACGAGCAGTACTTC,CASSSVAGTANYEQYF
.,TRBV29-1,TRBJ2-3,many,TGCAGCGTTGAGGGCCGCACAGATACGCAGTATTTT,CSVEGRTDTQYF
.,TRBV5-8,TRBJ2-5,many,TGTGCCAGCAGCTTGGGACAGGCACAAGAGACCCAGTACTTC,CASSLGQAQETQYF
TRBD1,TRBV3-1,TRBJ1-5,many,TGTGCCAGCAGCCGGGGACAGGGGGGCAATCAGCCCCAGCATTTT,CASSRGQGGNQPQHF
.,TRBV7-2,TRBJ2-7,few,TGTGCCAGCAGCTTAGGAGCAGCGGTGACCTACGAGCAGTACTTC,CASSLGAAVTYEQYF
.,TRBV9,TRBJ2-1,.,TGTGCCAGCAGCGTAGAACAGGGTGTAGATGAGCAGTTCTTC,CASSVEQGVDEQFF
.,TRBV10-3,TRBJ1-2,.,TGTGCCATCAGTGAGGATCCCGAAGATGGCTACACCTTC,CAISEDPEDGYTF
TRBD1,TRBV2,TRBJ1-1,many,TGTGCCAGCGGGGGACAGTTCGGTGAAGCTTTCTTT,CASGGQFGEAFF
.,TRBV12-3/TRBV12-4,TRBJ2-3,once,TGTGCCAGCACTCAAGCTTTTAGCACAGATACGCAGTATTTT,CASTQAFSTDTQYF
TRBD1,TRBV5-4,TRBJ2-7,.,TGTGCCAGCAGCACGGACAGGGGCACCTACGAGCAGTACTTC,CASSTDRGTYEQYF
.,TRBV20-1,TRBJ1-1,many,TGCAGTGCCGGCACAGGGATGAACACTGAAGCTTTCTTT,CSAGTGMNTEAFF
TRBD1,TRBV5-1,TRBJ2-5,many,TGCGCCAGCCTAACCGGGGACAGGGGGCTTCAAGAGACCCAGTACTTC,CASLTGDRGLQETQYF
.,TRBV20-1,TRBJ1-4,.,TGCAGTGCTAGAGAAGACACAGGGATAAATGAAAAACTGTTTTTT,CSAREDTGINEKLFF
.,TRBV6-1,TRBJ1-1,few,TGTGCCAGCTGCCACTCTTACAGGGTAACTGAAGCTTTCTTT,CASCHSYRVTEAFF
.,TRBV10-3,TRBJ2-1,many,TGTGCCATCAGTGAGGGTAATACAGTACATGAGCAGTTCTTC,CAISEGNTVHEQFF
.,TRBV5-1,TRBJ2-1,many,TGCGCCAGCAGCTCCGGGACCAGACAATACAATGAGCAGTTCTTC,CASSSGTRQYNEQFF
TRBD1,TRBV5-1,TRBJ1-1,many,TGCGCCAGCAGCGCCGGGACAGGGCTTGAAGCTTTCTTT,CASSAGTGLEAFF
.,TRBV10-3,TRBJ2-3,.,TGTGCCATCAGTGAAACCGCAGATACGCAGTATTTT,CAISETADTQYF
.,TRBV6-1,TRBJ2-6,many,TGTGCCAGCAGGCCAAGCTCTGGGGCCAACGTCCTGACTTTC,CASRPSSGANVLTF
TRBD2,TRBV6-1,TRBJ2-1,.,TGTGCCAGCAAGCCTAGCGGGAGCTCCTACAATGAGCAGTTCTTC,CASKPSGSSYNEQFF
TRBD2,TRBV20-1,TRBJ2-7,.,TGCAGCGGGATAGCGGGAGGAAACTACGAGCAGTACTTC,CSGIAGGNYEQYF
.,TRBV29-1,TRBJ2-3,.,TGCAGCGTTCCGACAGGAGCAGATACGCAGTATTTT,CSVPTGADTQYF